This TCR beta chain derives from a study of T cells in Graves' hyperthyroidism and ophthalmopathy. Per the germline V gene, CDR1 is SNHLY and CDR2 is FYNNEI. The CDR3 runs to 16 residues. V was pared by 6 bases and J by 0 bases, with 15 bases between. A few counts support this clonotype. RNA transcripts provided the source from which TCR beta CDR3 regions were amplified. In the first-round RT-PCR of the TCR CDR3, the HTBI primer set was used. TCRdb processed the multiplex PCR reads anew with MiXCR; each CDR3 protein has one entry. The sample lists 600,000 or so distinct CDR3 sequences, roughly 50% occurring once. Exclusion criteria comprised uncontrolled infection, other autoimmune disease, pregnancy or lactation. Thyroid ultrasound, orbital computed tomography, clinical symptoms, and serum thyroxine and TRAb underpinned diagnoses.

The rearrangement links TRBV2 to TRBJ1-3; a possible D gene is TRBD1 (5 bases). The source is a woman in her late teens or twenties with Graves' hyperthyroidism. The material sequenced was peripheral blood or thyroid tissue (not recorded which). CDR3 DNA: TGTGCCAGCAGCGGAAACAGGCGTATCTCTGGAAACACCATATATTTT. This translates into CASSGNRRISGNTIYF.